The 24 T cell receptor beta chains given below trace back to one sample, sequenced in a study of blood T cell repertoires in COVID-19 (dated by TCRdb to the early 2020s). The method behind the library was the immunoSEQ multiplex PCR assay. This is the immuneACCESS table as TCRdb keeps it, with only in-frame sequences that have V and J called. A part of the clones is gone; compared with another copy, unresolved V genes explain less than half, and the rest is unexplained. Across this sample there are some 300,000 clones, with roughly 87% seen only once. The ten largest clonotypes hold roughly 0.94% of the sample. Sequenced material: PBMCs or T cells enriched from blood (not recorded which). Receptors were obtained from a woman in her 30s who had recovered from COVID-19.

The chain has TRBV4-1 and TRBJ2-5; 10 bases fit TRBD2. CDR3 length: 16 amino acids. The J segment lost 2 bases and the V segment lost 1 base, leaving 4 bases of the junction unmatched. The V gene's germline CDR1 is MGHRA and CDR2 YSYEKL. CDR3 nucleotide sequence: TGCGCCAGCAGCCAAGTGCCTAGCGGGGGACAAGAGACCCAGTACTTC. It translates to CASSQVPSGGQETQYF.

The chain uses TRBV3-1 (or the pseudogene TRBV3-2) and TRBJ2-2, with 11 bases that match TRBD2. The germline V gene encodes CDR1 LGHDT and CDR2 YNNKEL (reference sequence). This CDR3 has 16 residues. The J segment lost 0 bases and the V segment lost 9 bases, leaving 6 bases of the junction unmatched. This CDR3 is CASSSSGGTNTGELFF. The CDR3 DNA reads TGTGCCAGTTCTTCTAGCGGGGGGACGAACACCGGGGAGCTGTTTTTT.

The V and J genes are TRBV28 and TRBJ1-1; tentatively, D is TRBD1 (6 bases). Germline lookup yields CDR1 MDHEN and CDR2 SYDVKM. The CDR3 is 14 residues long. The ends were cut back, 3 bases at V and 3 bases at J, with 11 bases in the middle. DNA of the CDR3: TGTGCCAGCAGTTTCACAGGGCGTTACACTGAAGCTTTCTTT. It translates to CASSFTGRYTEAFF.

The chain links TRBV5-6 to TRBJ1-3, with D unclear. With 3 bases removed from V and 3 bases from J, the gap between germline ends came to 10 bases. Germline V lookup: CDR1 SGHDT, CDR2 YYEEEE. CDR3 length: 14 residues. The CDR3 reads CASSSRLIGNTIYF. The CDR3 DNA reads as TGTGCCAGCAGCTCTCGACTCATTGGAAACACCATATATTTT. Full variable domain (outside the CDR3, taken from reference TRBV5-6 and TRBJ1-3): DAGVTQSPTHLIKTRGQQVTLRCSPKSGHDTVSWYQQALGQGPQFIFQYYEEEERQRGNFPDRFSGHQFPNYSSELNVNALLLGDSALYLCASSSRLIGNTIYFGEGSWLTVV.

The chain is built from TRBV2 and TRBJ1-2, with no clear D. Trimming removed 5 bases from V and 3 bases from J, with 10 bases in between. This CDR3 spans 13 amino acids. Germline lookup yields CDR1 SNHLY and CDR2 FYNNEI. CDR3 protein: CASSSGTHYGYTF. The CDR3 nucleotides are TGTGCCAGCAGTTCAGGCACCCACTATGGCTACACCTTC.

The genes are TRBV10-2 and TRBJ1-1, with no clear D. Germline V CDR1 and CDR2: WSHSY, SAAADI. This CDR3 region has 14 residues. The V end was cut by 6 bases, the J end by 1 base, with 12 bases between. The CDR3 nucleotides are TGCGCCAGCAGGGAAACAGTTGAGAACACTGAAGCTTTCTTT. Its protein product is CASRETVENTEAFF.

The chain combines TRBV5-1 with TRBJ1-6; 7 nucleotides match TRBD1. The germline gives CDR1 SGHRS, CDR2 YFSETQ. Unmatched junction bases numbered 8, after V lost 4 bases and J lost 1 base. The CDR3 has 17 amino acids. The CDR3 region has the DNA TGCGCCAGCAGCCTGGGACAGCCCTTATCCTATAATTCACCCCTCCACTTT. It translates to CASSLGQPLSYNSPLHF.

In DNA form, the CDR3 reads TGCAGCGTTACCGGGACAGGGATCGAGCAGTACTTC. This gives the protein CSVTGTGIEQYF. The chain employs TRBV29-1 and TRBJ2-7, with 9 positions matching TRBD1. Unmatched junction bases numbered 5, after V lost 5 bases and J lost 6 bases. This CDR3 is 12 amino acids long. Germline-derived CDR1 and CDR2 are SQVTM and ANQGSEA.

This clone appeared a single time. The rearrangement links TRBV6-5 to TRBJ1-2; 9 positions agree with TRBD1. V trimming: 7 bases; J trimming: 4 bases; junction bases outside the gene matches: 7. Per germline, CDR1 MNHEY and CDR2 SVGAGI. The CDR3 has 14 amino acids. CDR3 loop: CASTTDRGPYGYTF. The CDR3 DNA is TGTGCCAGCACTACGGACAGGGGCCCCTATGGCTACACCTTC.

The chain recombines TRBV30 with TRBJ2-6; unclear D gene. CDR3 length: 19 residues. Germline CDR1 is GTSNPN and CDR2 is SVGIG (reference sequence). V lost 0 bases and J lost 2, with 20 bases in between. CDR3 DNA: TGTGCCTGGAGTGTACTGGGTCAGGCCTCCTTGGCTGGGGCCAACGTCCTGACTTTC. It specifies CAWSVLGQASLAGANVLTF. Supplemented by reference TRBV30 and TRBJ2-6, the full variable domain reads SQTIHQWPATLVQPVGSPLSLECTVEGTSNPNLYWYRQAAGRGLQLLFYSVGIGQISSEVPQNLSASRPQDRQFILSSKKLLLSDSGFYLCAWSVLGQASLAGANVLTFGAGSRLTVL.

The table lists this clone with a few counts. Distinct nucleotide sequences in the sample also encode this CDR3. CDR3 sequence: CASRTGNTEAFF. The CDR3 nucleotides are TGTGCCAGCAGGACGGGGAACACTGAAGCTTTCTTT. The chain links TRBV28 to TRBJ1-1; D remains ambiguous. The CDR3 totals 12 residues. Trimming shortened V by 6 bases and J by 1 base, and 6 bases separated the two germline ends. The germline CDR1 and CDR2 sequences are MDHEN and SYDVKM. The full variable domain, in which reference TRBV28 and TRBJ1-1 provide the parts outside the CDR3, is DVKVTQSSRYLVKRTGEKVFLECVQDMDHENMFWYRQDPGLGLRLIYFSYDVKMKEKGDIPEGYSVSREKKERFSLILESASTNQTSMYLCASRTGNTEAFFGQGTRLTVV.

The genes are TRBV5-1 and TRBJ1-2; weak D call: TRBD1 (6 bases). Trimming took 0 bases from V and 6 from J, leaving 12 bases between them. Germline V gene data show CDR1 as SGHRS and CDR2 as YFSETQ. This CDR3 has 14 amino acids. CDR3 sequence reads: CASSLGNRENGYTF. For the CDR3, the DNA is TGCGCCAGCAGCTTGGGTAACAGGGAAAATGGCTACACCTTC.

This clone has a single count. V gene TRBV7-2 combines with J gene TRBJ1-5, with D uncertain. Deletions cut 2 bases from V and 11 bases from J, with 7 bases between. The CDR3 is made up of 11 amino acids. The germline V gene encodes CDR1 SGHTA and CDR2 FQGNSA. The chain's CDR3 is CASSLHGAQHF. The CDR3, as DNA: TGTGCCAGCAGCTTACACGGGGCCCAGCATTTT.

The chain is built from TRBV28 and TRBJ1-5; possibly TRBD1 for D (5 bases). V was trimmed by 7 bases and J by 7 bases, leaving 11 bases between them. CDR3 size: 12 residues. Germline loops: CDR1 MDHEN, CDR2 SYDVKM. The CDR3 DNA sequence: TGTGCCAGCAAACTCGGGGGACAGCCCCAGCATTTT. It encodes CASKLGGQPQHF. The entire variable domain, with the rest obtained from reference TRBV28 and TRBJ1-5, is as follows: DVKVTQSSRYLVKRTGEKVFLECVQDMDHENMFWYRQDPGLGLRLIYFSYDVKMKEKGDIPEGYSVSREKKERFSLILESASTNQTSMYLCASKLGGQPQHFGDGTRLSIL.

The V call is TRBV9, the J call TRBJ1-2, with 10 nucleotides matching TRBD1. With 4 bases clipped from V and 5 bases from J, the junction kept 11 bases outside the gene matches. Germline V CDR1 and CDR2: SGDLS, YYNGEE. CDR3 length: 16 amino acids. The CDR3 DNA sequence: TGTGCCAGCAGCATTTCCGGGACAGGGGAAAGGTATGGCTACACCTTC. Translation: CASSISGTGERYGYTF.

V and J are TRBV18 and TRBJ1-2; D gene ambiguous. CDR1 is KGHSH, CDR2 LQKENI, per germline. V gave up 1 base and J gave up 5 bases, with 5 bases separating them. The CDR3 has 12 amino acids. The CDR3 bases are TGTGCCAGCTCACCACGGGAGTATGGCTACACCTTC. Its translation: CASSPREYGYTF.

This clone was observed a handful of times. The chain couples TRBV6-4 to TRBJ1-2, with unresolved D. The CDR3 sequence is 13 residues long. The germline gives CDR1 MRHNA, CDR2 SNTAGT. V lost 2 bases and J 4 bases, leaving 8 bases between the germline ends. The chain's CDR3 is CASSDGTPYGYTF. The CDR3 DNA follows: TGTGCCAGCAGTGACGGCACCCCCTATGGCTACACCTTC.

The chain combines TRBV15 with TRBJ2-5; D is perhaps TRBD2 (5 bases). The CDR3 runs 15 residues. V was pared by 0 bases and J by 7 bases, with 15 bases between. Germline V gene sequence: CDR1 LNHNV, CDR2 YYDKDF (reference sequence). The CDR3 DNA reads TGTGCCACCAGCAGAGAACCCCGCCCGGAGGCGACCCAGTACTTC. Protein product: CATSREPRPEATQYF. Full variable domain (rest looked up from reference TRBV15 and TRBJ2-5): DAMVIQNPRYQVTQFGKPVTLSCSQTLNHNVMYWYQQKSSQAPKLLFHYYDKDFNNEADTPDNFQSRRPNTSFCFLDIRSPGLGDTAMYLCATSREPRPEATQYFGPGTRLLVL.

V gene TRBV28 combines with J gene TRBJ2-3; a weak D match, TRBD2 (6 bases). The germline gives CDR1 MDHEN, CDR2 SYDVKM. The V end lost 3 bases, the J end lost 3 bases, and 10 bases lay between the germline ends. This CDR3 spans 14 amino acids. CDR3 region: CASSLGGKTDTQYF. CDR3 bases: TGTGCCAGCAGTTTGGGGGGAAAGACAGATACGCAGTATTTT.

This chain connects TRBV5-5 to TRBJ2-5; possible D gene TRBD2, 5 bases. V was clipped by 4 bases and J by 4 bases, with 14 bases between them. CDR1 and CDR2 (germline): SGHKS, YYEKEE (reference sequence). The CDR3 contains 14 residues. CDR3 nucleotides: TGTGCCAGCAGCCCCCGGGAAGGGCGAGAGACCCAGTACTTC. Its translation: CASSPREGRETQYF.

The chain employs TRBV6-5 and TRBJ1-1; unclear D gene. The CDR3 totals 12 residues. Germline V gene data show CDR1 as MNHEY and CDR2 as SVGAGI. V was cut by 8 bases and J by 4 bases, with 11 bases left in between. As DNA, the CDR3 is TGTGCCAGCTGCGGGCGGGGCACTGAAGCTTTCTTT. Amino acids: CASCGRGTEAFF.

The chain joins TRBV10-2 to TRBJ2-7; no firm D call. The CDR3 has 11 amino acids. Trimming left V 3 bases short and J 4 bases short, with 4 bases between. The V gene's germline CDR1 is WSHSY and CDR2 SAAADI. The CDR3 DNA reads as TGCGCCAGCAGTGACACTTACGAGCAGTACTTC. Protein: CASSDTYEQYF.

The V and J genes are TRBV14 and TRBJ1-3; D may be TRBD1 (5 bases). This CDR3 is 16 amino acids long. Germline values: CDR1 SGHDN, CDR2 FVKESK. The germline V and J ends were trimmed by 4 bases and 0 bases, with 13 bases remaining between them. CDR3 loop: CASSLLGGNSGNTIYF. CDR3 coding DNA: TGTGCCAGCAGCCTGCTCGGGGGGAACTCTGGAAACACCATATATTTT.

This rearrangement joins TRBV5-4 to TRBJ2-7, with 9 bases that match TRBD2. Germline CDR1 reads SGHNT; CDR2 reads YYREEE (reference sequence). V lost 0 bases to trimming and J lost 2 bases; unmatched junction nucleotides: 3. The CDR3 spans 15 residues. The DNA of the CDR3 is TGTGCCAGCAGCTTGGGGGCTAGCGGGGCCTACGAGCAGTACTTC. The encoded protein is CASSLGASGAYEQYF.